The 30 T cell receptor beta chains in this list originate from one sample, sequenced in a study of cytomegalovirus exposure and HLA in healthy donors. The PCR ran on 60 Vbeta and 13 Jbeta primers. Libraries were prepared by immunoSEQ multiplex PCR; TCRdb keeps only in-frame clonotypes and omits some of them. The sample contains approximately 140,000 clones, approximately 80% of which appear only once. Input material: PBMCs. These receptors came from a woman aged 50 to 60 in good health and CMV-seronegative.

The V call is TRBV4-2, the J call TRBJ1-5; 8 positions agree with TRBD1. Per the germline V gene, CDR1 is LGHNA and CDR2 is YNFKEQ. After removal of 3 bases from V and 7 bases from J, the junction contained 8 bases not matched to a gene. The CDR3 contains 15 residues. This CDR3 is CASSHNPGGDQPQHF. The CDR3 nucleotides are TGTGCCAGCAGCCACAATCCAGGGGGCGACCAGCCCCAGCATTTT.

This clone was seen only a few times. The V and J genes are TRBV14 and TRBJ2-2; D is perhaps TRBD1 (6 bases). The V and J ends lost 2 bases and 5 bases respectively, with 15 bases between them. The length of the CDR3 is 16 residues. CDR1 and CDR2 from the germline V gene are SGHDN and FVKESK. This CDR3 reads CASSQTGFSTTGELFF. The CDR3 DNA reads as TGTGCCAGCAGCCAAACAGGGTTCTCAACAACCGGGGAGCTGTTTTTT.

CDR3 residues: CASSVLAGGSDTQYF. The CDR3, as DNA: TGCGCCAGCAGTGTCCTAGCGGGGGGTTCCGATACGCAGTATTTT. The V call is TRBV4-1, the J call TRBJ2-3, with 11 bases lining up with TRBD2. The germline gives CDR1 MGHRA, CDR2 YSYEKL. The CDR3 is 15 residues long. J lost 6 bases, V lost 6 bases, and 8 bases had no gene match.

The V and J genes are TRBV30 and TRBJ2-5; weak D call: TRBD2 (7 bases). Germline-derived CDR1 and CDR2 are GTSNPN and SVGIG (reference sequence). This CDR3 is built from 15 residues. V lost 0 bases, J lost 5 bases, and 16 bases lay in between. The CDR3 sequence: CAWSVGGGRRETQYF. The CDR3 DNA reads TGTGCCTGGAGTGTGGGGGGGGGCCGGAGGGAGACCCAGTACTTC.

The gene calls are TRBV4-3 and TRBJ2-1; D may be TRBD1 (5 bases). The CDR3 has 14 amino acids. The V gene's germline CDR1 is LGHNA and CDR2 YSLEER. V lost 1 base and J 4 bases, leaving 8 bases between the germline ends. The CDR3 here is CASSQGQIYNEQFF. In DNA form, the CDR3 reads TGCGCCAGCAGCCAAGGACAGATTTACAATGAGCAGTTCTTC.

The rearrangement joins TRBV28 to TRBJ1-3; the D gene is possibly TRBD1 (5 bases). The V end lost 2 bases, the J end lost 1 base, and 6 bases lay between the germline ends. This CDR3 has 14 amino acids. In germline, CDR1 is MDHEN, CDR2 SYDVKM. CDR3: CASSLPGSGNTIYF. In DNA form, the CDR3 reads TGTGCCAGCAGTTTACCAGGGTCTGGAAACACCATATATTTT.

The rearrangement uses TRBV4-1 and TRBJ2-3; TRBD2 agrees at 10 bases. The germline V gene has CDR1 MGHRA and CDR2 YSYEKL. Trimming at V came to 0 bases and at J to 1 base, leaving 4 bases not matched to a gene. This CDR3 is built from 17 residues. The CDR3 DNA reads as TGCGCCAGCAGCCAAGACGGTCTAGCGGGGGGCACAGATACGCAGTATTTT. Protein: CASSQDGLAGGTDTQYF.

This chain connects TRBV21-1 to TRBJ1-2. TRBV21-1 is marked as a pseudogene. This CDR3 is 20 amino acids long. This CDR3 is CASSKKIGSDIVWCNYGYTF. DNA for the CDR3: TGTGCCAGCAGCAAAAAGATTGGCAGCGATATAGTTTGGTGCAACTATGGCTACACCTTC.

V and J are TRBV2 and TRBJ2-1, with 13 positions matching TRBD2. From germline, CDR1 is SNHLY and CDR2 FYNNEI. The CDR3 is 16 residues long. Trimming took 4 bases from V and 10 from J; bases not matched to a gene: 10. The CDR3 DNA reads TGTGCCAGCAGTGGACTAGCGGGGGGTTTAATTCGGGAGCAGTTCTTC. It yields the protein CASSGLAGGLIREQFF.

CDR3 sequence (DNA): TGTGCCAGCAGACTAGCGGGCCTCCAAGAGACCCAGTACTTC. Translated, it gives CASRLAGLQETQYF. The chain links TRBV11-2 to TRBJ2-5; 9 nucleotides line up with TRBD2. Germline CDR1 reads SGHAT; CDR2 reads FQNNGV. Trimming took 6 bases from V and 1 from J; bases not matched to a gene: 3. CDR3 length equals 14 residues.

This chain links TRBV7-8 with TRBJ2-7, with a weak D call TRBD2 (7 bases). V was pared by 2 bases and J by 4 bases, with 18 bases between. Germline loops: CDR1 SGHVS, CDR2 FQNEAQ. This CDR3 is built from 16 residues. CDR3 in DNA: TGTGCCAGCAGCTTAATTACCGGGGGGCCCGGGTACGAGCAGTACTTC. Residues: CASSLITGGPGYEQYF.

This clone has a single count. The chain recombines TRBV5-1 with TRBJ1-3, with D possibly matching TRBD1 (5 bases). V was clipped by 4 bases and J by 4 bases, with 15 bases between them. There are 15 residues in the CDR3. Germline CDR1 reads SGHRS; CDR2 reads YFSETQ. The CDR3: CASSPTQGKGNTIYF. DNA for the CDR3: TGCGCCAGCAGCCCTACTCAGGGTAAAGGAAACACCATATATTTT.

J is TRBJ1-1 and V is TRBV7-2, with 7 bases matching TRBD1. Germline-derived CDR1 and CDR2 are SGHTA and FQGNSA. V shed 7 bases, J shed 5 bases, and the junction held 7 bases outside the gene matches. CDR3 length: 13 amino acids. CDR3 region: CASNRDRMTEAFF. Written as DNA, the CDR3 is TGTGCCAGCAACCGGGACAGAATGACTGAAGCTTTCTTT.

The genes are TRBV6-6 and TRBJ2-3; tentative D call: TRBD1 (6 bases). The V gene's germline CDR1 is MNHNY and CDR2 SVGAGI (reference sequence). Between the trimmed V and J ends, which lost 5 bases and 5 bases, there was a span of 14 bases. The CDR3 contains 14 residues. CDR3 residues: CASSPPLQGDTQYF. CDR3 nucleotide sequence: TGTGCCAGCAGTCCACCCCTACAGGGAGATACGCAGTATTTT.

In this sample, this clone turned up a few times. This chain connects TRBV6-1 to TRBJ1-2, with D perhaps matching TRBD1 (5 bases). From germline, CDR1 is MNHNS and CDR2 SASEGT. Deletions cut 1 base from V and 5 bases from J, with 14 bases between. This CDR3 is built from 15 residues. CDR3 bases: TGTGCCAGCAGTGAAGGGGGGGTTTTACCTTATGGCTACACCTTC. Translating gives CASSEGGVLPYGYTF.

This clone appeared once. This chain connects TRBV5-6 to TRBJ2-2; D ambiguous. CDR3 length: 14 residues. Germline V lookup: CDR1 SGHDT, CDR2 YYEEEE. V lost 4 bases to trimming and J lost 5 bases, with 12 bases between them. The CDR3 region has the DNA TGTGCCAGCAGCATGGAGACTGGGACCGGGGAGCTGTTTTTT. Amino acids: CASSMETGTGELFF.

The genes are TRBV2 and TRBJ1-4, with TRBD1 as a possible D gene (6 bases). The V and J ends lost 6 bases and 8 bases respectively, with 16 bases between them. This CDR3 is 14 amino acids long. Looked up from germline, CDR1 is SNHLY and CDR2 is FYNNEI. CDR3 bases: TGTGCCAGCAGAAACAGGGAGTCCGAGGAAAAACTGTTTTTT. It codes for CASRNRESEEKLFF. Together with reference TRBV2 and TRBJ1-4, the CDR3 gives the full variable domain: EPEVTQTPSHQVTQMGQEVILRCVPISNHLYFYWYRQILGQKVEFLVSFYNNEISEKSEIFDDQFSVERPDGSNFTLKIRSTKLEDSAMYFCASRNRESEEKLFFGSGTQLSVL.

The rearrangement uses TRBV4-2 and TRBJ1-2, with no clear D. The CDR3 totals 13 residues. Looked up from germline, CDR1 is LGHNA and CDR2 is YNFKEQ. V dropped 2 bases and J dropped 2 bases, with 6 bases sitting between them. In nucleotides, the CDR3 is TGTGCCAGCAGCCAAAGACACAACTATGGCTACACCTTC. Translating it yields CASSQRHNYGYTF.

The rearrangement joins TRBV5-8 to TRBJ1-5; 10 positions match TRBD1. Trimming removed 2 bases from V and 4 bases from J; junction bases left unmatched: 3. The CDR3 covers 15 residues. Germline V gene sequence: CDR1 SGHTS, CDR2 YDEGEE. The CDR3 bases are TGTGCCAGCAGCTTTCGACAGGGGGCGAATCAGCCCCAGCATTTT. This sequence encodes CASSFRQGANQPQHF.

This chain connects TRBV5-1 to TRBJ1-2; a weak D match, TRBD1 (5 bases). Germline assignment: CDR1 SGHRS and CDR2 YFSETQ. CDR3 size: 12 residues. Trimming stripped 2 bases from V and 4 bases from J, with 6 bases between. The CDR3 here is CASSFDSYGYTF. The CDR3 DNA sequence: TGCGCCAGCAGCTTCGACAGCTATGGCTACACCTTC.

The rearrangement uses TRBV11-2 and TRBJ2-3; no reliable D call. This CDR3 has 15 amino acids. Germline V lookup: CDR1 SGHAT, CDR2 FQNNGV. V was trimmed by 2 bases and J by 0 bases, leaving 9 bases between them. This CDR3 reads CASSLLAPSTDTQYF. Written as DNA, the CDR3 is TGTGCCAGCAGCTTATTGGCCCCTAGCACAGATACGCAGTATTTT.

This clone came up a few times. The chain links TRBV6-1 to TRBJ1-1; maybe TRBD1 (5 bases). With 4 bases removed from V and 1 base from J, the gap between germline ends came to 13 bases. Germline CDR1 reads MNHNS; CDR2 reads SASEGT. The CDR3 totals 15 residues. The CDR3 region has the DNA TGTGCCAGCAGTGTGGGGGGTGCCGAGAACACTGAAGCTTTCTTT. Translation gives CASSVGGAENTEAFF.

The CDR3, as DNA: TGTGCCAGCAGCCCCTTAGCGGTACCCACAGATACGCAGTATTTT. Its translation is CASSPLAVPTDTQYF. The V call is TRBV5-6, the J call TRBJ2-3, with D maybe TRBD2 (6 bases). This CDR3 contains 15 residues. Germline CDR1 reads SGHDT; CDR2 reads YYEEEE. V lost 4 bases, J lost 2 bases, and 14 bases lay in between. Variable domain in full (rest from reference TRBV5-6 and TRBJ2-3): DAGVTQSPTHLIKTRGQQVTLRCSPKSGHDTVSWYQQALGQGPQFIFQYYEEEERQRGNFPDRFSGHQFPNYSSELNVNALLLGDSALYLCASSPLAVPTDTQYFGPGTRLTVL.

This chain joins TRBV30 and TRBJ1-1; D remains ambiguous. Trimming left V 2 bases short and J 0 bases short, with 13 bases between. Germline V gives CDR1 GTSNPN, CDR2 SVGIG (reference sequence). This CDR3 is 15 amino acids long. CDR3 DNA sequence: TGTGCCTGGAGTTTTCGTCCGAGAATGAACACTGAAGCTTTCTTT. It encodes CAWSFRPRMNTEAFF. Full variable domain (outside the CDR3, taken from reference TRBV30 and TRBJ1-1): SQTIHQWPATLVQPVGSPLSLECTVEGTSNPNLYWYRQAAGRGLQLLFYSVGIGQISSEVPQNLSASRPQDRQFILSSKKLLLSDSGFYLCAWSFRPRMNTEAFFGQGTRLTVV.

The chain recombines TRBV6-6 with TRBJ1-3; D possibly corresponds to TRBD1 (5 bases). The CDR3 runs 15 residues. From germline, CDR1 is MNHNY and CDR2 SVGAGI (reference sequence). The V end lost 10 bases, the J end lost 0 bases, and 16 bases lay between the germline ends. Here the CDR3 DNA reads TGTGCCACCTGGGGCCAGGGCGTCTCTGGAAACACCATATATTTT. This gives the protein CATWGQGVSGNTIYF.

The chain combines TRBV2 with TRBJ2-6; D remains unclear. V was trimmed by 0 bases and J by 2 bases, leaving 8 bases between them. The CDR3 runs 16 residues. Germline V CDR1 and CDR2: SNHLY, FYNNEI. The CDR3 bases are TGTGCCAGCAGTGAAGCCAGGTCGGCTGGGGCCAACGTCCTGACTTTC. Protein: CASSEARSAGANVLTF.

The J gene is TRBJ2-1, the V gene TRBV5-6; TRBD2 is a possible D gene (6 bases). The CDR3 spans 15 residues. Germline V gene data show CDR1 as SGHDT and CDR2 as YYEEEE. Trimming removed 4 bases from V and 7 bases from J, with 18 bases in between. CDR3 nucleotide sequence: TGTGCCAGCAGCCCCCTCGACCGGGGGAAGAATGAGCAGTTCTTC. Amino acids: CASSPLDRGKNEQFF.

In its sample, this clone was seen a few times. This chain connects TRBV7-9 to TRBJ1-2; a possible D gene is TRBD1 (6 bases). Deletions cut 4 bases from V and 0 bases from J, with 15 bases between. The CDR3 consists of 16 residues. Germline V gene lookup returns CDR1 SEHNR and CDR2 FQNEAQ (reference sequence). The CDR3 coding sequence is TGTGCCAGCAGCTCAACTAACAGGGCCTCTAACTATGGCTACACCTTC. This codes for CASSSTNRASNYGYTF. Drawing the rest from reference TRBV7-9 and TRBJ1-2, the complete variable domain is DTGVSQNPRHKITKRGQNVTFRCDPISEHNRLYWYRQTLGQGPEFLTYFQNEAQLEKSRLLSDRFSAERPKGSFSTLEIQRTEQGDSAMYLCASSSTNRASNYGYTFGSGTRLTVV.

This chain links TRBV15 with TRBJ2-3, with D possibly being TRBD1 (5 bases). The CDR3 contains 16 residues. V was trimmed by 4 bases and J by 1 base, leaving 15 bases between them. CDR1 and CDR2 (germline): LNHNV, YYDKDF (reference sequence). The CDR3 DNA reads as TGTGCCACCAGCACTTTAGTTGACAGAGGCACAGATACGCAGTATTTT. Protein product: CATSTLVDRGTDTQYF.

The V and J genes are TRBV2 and TRBJ2-7; 8 bases are shared with TRBD1. The CDR3 is made up of 15 amino acids. Germline CDR1 reads SNHLY; CDR2 reads FYNNEI. V trimming: 4 bases; J trimming: 1 base; junction bases outside the gene matches: 6. The DNA of the CDR3 is TGTGCCAGCAGTGCGGACAGGGTCCCTTCCTACGAGCAGTACTTC. This gives the protein CASSADRVPSYEQYF.